This T cell receptor beta chain is from a study of Ad26.COV2.S vaccination and SARS-CoV-2 variants. The germline gives CDR1 DFQATT, CDR2 SNEGSKA (reference sequence). The CDR3 loop spans 9 amino acids. The germline V and J ends were trimmed by 7 bases and 8 bases, with 8 bases remaining between them. Clones were sequenced by immunoSEQ multiplex PCR, and TCRdb holds only the in-frame ones, with some missing. Here the sample spans roughly 390,000 clones, approximately 91% being singletons. The treatment denotes: some 20 received Ad26.COV2.S at low or high dose, single or two shots; roughly five received placebo; per-sample allocation not given. After the first vaccine or placebo injection, samples were drawn on day 63. In the case of this clone: Its antigen is unknown.

Study-wide points: Individuals receiving vaccine had higher spike-specific TCR breadth than placebo recipients did.

This chain connects TRBV20-1 to TRBJ1-2; no reliable D call. The sequences come from peripheral blood, collected in a trial of Ad26.COV2.S vaccine versus placebo. This TCR derives from a person aged 18-65 years who received the Ad26.COV2.S COVID-19 vaccine or a placebo. The CDR3 DNA reads as TGCAGTGGGGTTCGAGGCTACACCTTC. Translated, it gives CSGVRGYTF.